This T cell receptor beta chain originates from a study of shared clonotypes between healthy human individuals. Regarding the study as a whole: In a handful of donors, around 5% of naive CD4 clonotypes appeared in common.

In regard to this clone: Its antigen remains unknown.

The CDR3 length is 12 residues. Germline CDR1 SGHNT, CDR2 YENEEA. The V end was cut by 1 base, the J end by 9 bases, with 7 bases between. Every one of the donors was a Caucasian adult that lived in Nashville, Tennessee. Splitting of CD4+ cells produced CD45RA+ naive and CD45RA-negative memory subsets. Original methodology: ImmunoSEQ gave junction-only sequences without quality scores, so filtering differed. Sequencing was performed with immunoSEQ multiplex PCR; in TCRdb, only in-frame clones are kept and a portion is missing. The V and J calls and the clone size are those of that table, but D and trimming were determined from the DNA. In the table there are 2,500,000 or so clones, over 85% of which are singletons.

The chain is built from TRBV11-3 and TRBJ2-1, with D unresolved. The TCR originated in a man younger than 35 in good health. Some clones in this sample may be carry-over from other donors' samples. Sequencing was done on a sample of naive CD4+ T cells from PBMCs. As for subset: CD45RA+ positively selected. CDR3 residues: CASSLGPGEQFF. CDR3 DNA sequence: TGTGCCAGCAGCTTAGGTCCGGGTGAGCAGTTCTTC. The full variable domain, completed using reference TRBV11-3 and TRBJ2-1, is EAGVVQSPRYKIIEKKQPVAFWCNPISGHNTLYWYLQNLGQGPELLIRYENEEAVDDSQLPKDRFSAERLKGVDSTLKIQPAELGDSAVYLCASSLGPGEQFFGPGTRLTVL.